This T cell receptor (beta chain) was observed in a study of T-cell memory formation after mild COVID-19. Overall study context: TCR clusters showed largely donor specificity.

This clonotype was seen just once. Per the germline V gene, CDR1 is SGDLS and CDR2 is YYNGEE. Trimming left V 0 bases short and J 2 bases short, with 20 bases between. The CDR3 covers 18 residues. Via MiXCR, TCRdb re-called the 5' RACE reads, giving one row per CDR3 protein. The sample lists about 470,000 distinct CDR3 sequences; roughly 25% were seen once. The origin of this receptor is an adult woman who had mild COVID-19 (a few samples of this study predate the infection). Cell type and time point are not known. This chain uses TRBV9 with TRBJ1-2, with D hard to call. Sample: PBMCs or a T cell subset sorted from them (not recorded which). CDR3 coding DNA: TGTGCCAGCAGCGTAGCCCCATCATTAGGGTTGGGGAACTATGGCTACACCTTC. Protein product: CASSVAPSLGLGNYGYTF.